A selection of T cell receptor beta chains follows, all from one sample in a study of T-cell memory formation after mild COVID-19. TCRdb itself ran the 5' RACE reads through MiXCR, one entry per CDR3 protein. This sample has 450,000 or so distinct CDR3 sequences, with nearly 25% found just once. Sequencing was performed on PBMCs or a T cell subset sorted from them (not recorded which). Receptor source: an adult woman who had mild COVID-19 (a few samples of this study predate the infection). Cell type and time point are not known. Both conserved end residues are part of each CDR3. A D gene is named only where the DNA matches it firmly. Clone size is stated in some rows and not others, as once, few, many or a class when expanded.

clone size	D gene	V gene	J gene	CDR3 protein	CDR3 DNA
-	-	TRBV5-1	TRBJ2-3	CASSLPEGSYSTDTQYF	TGCGCCAGCAGCCTCCCGGAGGGAAGTTACAGCACAGATACGCAGTATTTT
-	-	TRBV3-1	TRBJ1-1	CASINFGMNTEAFF	TGTGCCAGCATTAATTTCGGAATGAACACTGAAGCTTTCTTT
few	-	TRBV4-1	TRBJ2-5	CASSQYSSSQETQYF	TGCGCCAGCAGCCAATACTCGTCCTCCCAAGAGACCCAGTACTTC
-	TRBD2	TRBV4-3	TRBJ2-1	CASSQGLVAGGYEQFF	TGCGCCAGCAGCCAAGGATTGGTAGCGGGAGGTTATGAGCAGTTCTTC
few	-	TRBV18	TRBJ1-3	CASSPLQAADGNTIYF	TGTGCCAGCTCACCTCTACAGGCCGCGGACGGAAACACCATATATTTT
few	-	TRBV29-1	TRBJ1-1	CSVRQASVNTEAFF	TGCAGCGTTCGACAGGCCTCGGTGAACACTGAAGCTTTCTTT
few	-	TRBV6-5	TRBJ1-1	CASSHRWDTEAFF	TGTGCCAGCAGCCATAGGTGGGACACTGAAGCTTTCTTT
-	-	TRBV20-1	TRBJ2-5	CSARRGAPFQETQYF	TGCAGTGCTAGGAGGGGGGCCCCGTTCCAAGAGACCCAGTACTTC
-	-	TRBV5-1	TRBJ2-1	CASSLERVVNEQFF	TGCGCCAGCAGCTTGGAGCGGGTTGTGAATGAGCAGTTCTTC
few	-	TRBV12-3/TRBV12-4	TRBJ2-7	CASSFLHGEQYF	TGTGCCAGCAGTTTTTTGCATGGCGAGCAGTACTTC
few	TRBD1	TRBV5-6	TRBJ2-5	CASSIRDRGLQETQYF	TGTGCCAGCAGCATCCGGGACAGGGGACTGCAAGAGACCCAGTACTTC
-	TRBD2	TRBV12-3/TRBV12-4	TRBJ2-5	CASSSSGGASETQYF	TGTGCCAGCAGTAGTAGCGGGGGGGCAAGTGAGACCCAGTACTTC
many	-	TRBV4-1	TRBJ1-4	CASSQGVGTTNEKLFF	TGCGCCAGCAGCCAAGGGGTCGGGACAACTAATGAAAAACTGTTTTTT
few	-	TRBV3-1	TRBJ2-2	CASSSQGRRTGELFF	TGTGCCAGCAGCTCTCAGGGGAGACGCACCGGGGAGCTGTTTTTT
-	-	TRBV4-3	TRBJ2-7	CASSQRVGTAAYEQYF	TGCGCCAGCAGCCAACGAGTCGGGACGGCTGCCTACGAGCAGTACTTC
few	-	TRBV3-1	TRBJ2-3	CASSRTWAGAFADTQYF	TGTGCCAGCAGCCGAACCTGGGCGGGGGCGTTCGCAGATACGCAGTATTTT
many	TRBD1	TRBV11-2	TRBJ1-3	CASSGDRSSGNTIYF	TGTGCCAGCAGCGGGGACAGGAGCTCTGGAAACACCATATATTTT
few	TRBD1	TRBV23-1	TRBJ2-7	CARSLGKGATYEQYF	TGCGCCAGAAGCCTGGGGAAGGGGGCAACGTACGAGCAGTACTTC
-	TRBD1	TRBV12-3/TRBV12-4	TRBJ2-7	CASSSRDRVLKQYF	TGTGCCAGCAGTTCCCGGGACAGAGTCTTGAAGCAGTACTTC
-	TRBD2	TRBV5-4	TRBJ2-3	CASNKREVTDTQYF	TGTGCCAGCAATAAGCGGGAAGTCACAGATACGCAGTATTTT
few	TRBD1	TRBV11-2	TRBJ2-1	CASSDRDRGWNEQFF	TGTGCCAGCAGCGACAGGGACAGGGGATGGAATGAGCAGTTCTTC
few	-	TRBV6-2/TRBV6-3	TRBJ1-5	CASSYGGRRNQPQHF	TGTGCCAGCAGTTACGGAGGTAGGAGGAATCAGCCCCAGCATTTT
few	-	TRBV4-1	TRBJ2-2	CASSQSSRDTGELFF	TGCGCCAGCAGCCAATCTTCCAGGGACACCGGGGAGCTGTTTTTT
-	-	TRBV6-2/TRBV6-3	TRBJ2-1	CASSPQGGGQQFF	TGTGCCAGCAGTCCCCAGGGGGGCGGACAGCAGTTCTTC
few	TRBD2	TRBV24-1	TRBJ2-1	CATSGLIGTSGFNEQFF	TGTGCCACCAGTGGCCTCATCGGGACTAGCGGGTTTAATGAGCAGTTCTTC
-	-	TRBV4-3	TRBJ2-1	CASSQDRAYEQFF	TGCGCCAGCAGCCAAGACAGGGCGTATGAGCAGTTCTTC
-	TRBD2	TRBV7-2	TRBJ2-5	CASSLGGIAGRETQYF	TGTGCCAGCAGCTTAGGTGGTATAGCGGGAAGGGAGACCCAGTACTTC
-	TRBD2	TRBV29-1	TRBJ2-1	CSVAGTSGVEQFF	TGCAGCGTAGCCGGGACTAGCGGGGTTGAGCAGTTCTTC
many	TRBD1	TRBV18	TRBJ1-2	CASSPQETGGFGYTF	TGTGCCAGCTCACCACAGGAGACAGGGGGCTTTGGCTACACCTTC
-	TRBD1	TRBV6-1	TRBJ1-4	CASSAQGTAYEKLFF	TGTGCCAGCAGTGCACAGGGGACCGCCTATGAAAAACTGTTTTTT
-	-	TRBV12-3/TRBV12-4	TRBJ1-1	CASTVHQNTEAFF	TGTGCCAGCACCGTCCACCAAAACACTGAAGCTTTCTTT
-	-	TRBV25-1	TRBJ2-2	CASSGGASTGELFF	TGTGCCAGCAGTGGAGGGGCGAGCACCGGGGAGCTGTTTTTT
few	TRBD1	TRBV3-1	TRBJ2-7	CASSRDRLHEQYF	TGTGCCAGCAGCCGGGACAGGCTCCACGAGCAGTACTTC
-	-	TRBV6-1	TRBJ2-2	CASRERPSGGELFF	TGTGCCAGCAGAGAACGCCCCTCCGGCGGGGAGCTGTTTTTT
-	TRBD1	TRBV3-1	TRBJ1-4	CASSAGTANEKLFF	TGTGCCAGCAGCGCCGGGACAGCAAATGAAAAACTGTTTTTT
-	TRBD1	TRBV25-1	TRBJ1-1	CASSEYGTGKREAFF	TGTGCCAGCAGTGAATATGGGACAGGGAAGAGGGAAGCTTTCTTT
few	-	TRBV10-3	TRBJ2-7	CAISFTAYEQYF	TGTGCCATCAGTTTTACAGCGTACGAGCAGTACTTC
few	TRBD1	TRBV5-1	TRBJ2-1	CASSLTGINEQFF	TGCGCCAGCAGCCTGACAGGGATCAATGAGCAGTTCTTC
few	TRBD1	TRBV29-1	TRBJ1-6	CSARQGADNSPLHF	TGCAGCGCGAGACAGGGGGCAGATAATTCACCCCTCCACTTT
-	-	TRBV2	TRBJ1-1	CASSVMRETSEAFF	TGTGCCAGCAGTGTTATGAGAGAGACTTCTGAAGCTTTCTTT
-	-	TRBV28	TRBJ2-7	CASSIMTGEQYF	TGTGCCAGCAGTATAATGACGGGCGAGCAGTACTTC
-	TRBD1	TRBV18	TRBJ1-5	CASSPNSGGGQPQHF	TGTGCCAGCTCGCCGAATTCAGGGGGGGGTCAGCCCCAGCATTTT
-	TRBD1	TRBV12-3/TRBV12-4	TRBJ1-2	CASSFRQGNYGYTF	TGTGCCAGCAGTTTTAGACAGGGGAACTATGGCTACACCTTC
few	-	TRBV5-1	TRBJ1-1	CASSYYPGTPNTEAFF	TGCGCCAGCAGCTATTATCCCGGGACACCAAACACTGAAGCTTTCTTT
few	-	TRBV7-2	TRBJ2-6	CASSLVPQSLSGANVLTF	TGTGCCAGCAGCTTAGTGCCTCAGTCTCTCTCTGGGGCCAACGTCCTGACTTTC
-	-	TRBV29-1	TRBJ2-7	CSVELDRAYEQYF	TGCAGCGTTGAACTAGACAGAGCCTACGAGCAGTACTTC
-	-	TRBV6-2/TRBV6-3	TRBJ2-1	CASRGGVRDEQFF	TGTGCCAGCAGAGGCGGGGTTCGCGATGAGCAGTTCTTC
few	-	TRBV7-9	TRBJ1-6	CASSLQGTPLHF	TGTGCCAGCAGCTTACAGGGGACCCCCCTCCACTTT
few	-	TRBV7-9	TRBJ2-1	CASSLGSRSYNEQFF	TGTGCCAGCAGCTTAGGAAGCCGCTCCTACAATGAGCAGTTCTTC
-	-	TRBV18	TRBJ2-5	CASSPPSWETQYF	TGTGCCAGCTCACCCCCTTCCTGGGAGACCCAGTACTTC
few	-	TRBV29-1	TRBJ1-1	CSVEDVVEAFF	TGCAGCGTCGAGGACGTTGTTGAAGCTTTCTTT
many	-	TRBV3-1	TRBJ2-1	CASSQQDINEQFF	TGTGCCAGCAGCCAACAGGACATCAATGAGCAGTTCTTC
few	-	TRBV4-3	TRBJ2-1	CASSQDLGSYNEQFF	TGCGCCAGCAGCCAAGATCTAGGGTCCTACAATGAGCAGTTCTTC
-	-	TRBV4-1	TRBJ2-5	CASSQGGRTDSGTQYF	TGCGCCAGCAGCCAAGGGGGACGGACGGACTCGGGAACCCAGTACTTC
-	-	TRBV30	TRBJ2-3	CAWSVRGSYTDTQYF	TGTGCCTGGAGTGTACGGGGGTCATACACAGATACGCAGTATTTT